This TCR beta chain emerged from a study of shared clonotypes between healthy human individuals. Concerning this clone: Its antigen is still unknown.

Method: immunoSEQ multiplex PCR; TCRdb's copy keeps in-frame clones and lacks some. Of about 2.4 million clones listed, approximately 93% were seen once; the top ten hold about 0.38%. A CD45RA-negative memory subset and a CD45RA+ naive subset were separated from the CD4+ cells. Germline loops: CDR1 LNHDA, CDR2 SQIVND (reference sequence). CDR3 size: 15 residues. V lost 11 bases and J 0 bases, leaving 16 bases between the germline ends. Points from the study as a whole: Generation probabilities were higher for clonotypes shared across all four sorted-subset donors than for unshared ones.

V usage is TRBV19 and J usage is TRBJ2-2, with a weak D call TRBD1 (6 bases). The TCR sequence derives from a man aged 18 to 30 in good health. Some clones in this sample may be carry-over from other donors' samples. The sequencing input was naive CD4+ T cells from PBMCs. Subset defined: CD45RA+ positively selected. CDR3 nucleotides: TGTGCCTCCAAGTCAGGGGAATCGAACACCGGGGAGCTGTTTTTT. Encoded protein: CASKSGESNTGELFF.